The 31 T cell receptor beta chains listed next were all sequenced from one sample in a study of T cells in Graves' hyperthyroidism and ophthalmopathy. The TCR beta CDR3 regions underwent amplification using RNA transcripts as the source. In the first-round RT-PCR of the TCR CDR3, the HTBI primer set was used. TCRdb reanalysed the multiplex PCR reads using MiXCR and keeps one entry per CDR3 protein. The repertoire has approximately 710,000 distinct CDR3 sequences, roughly 17% of them found once; the top ten carry roughly 15%. The sample was blood. The origin of the receptors is a man over 45 with Graves' hyperthyroidism.

This clonotype was seen at least ten times. The chain combines TRBV7-2 with TRBJ2-1, with D perhaps matching TRBD2 (6 bases). The germline gives CDR1 SGHTA, CDR2 FQGNSA. The CDR3 totals 16 residues. V lost 3 bases, J lost 7 bases, and 19 bases lay in between. CDR3 in DNA: TGTGCCAGCAGCTTTGGATGGAGGGAGTCGTTTAATGAGCAGTTCTTC. The encoded protein is CASSFGWRESFNEQFF. The full variable domain, its missing parts supplied by reference TRBV7-2 and TRBJ2-1, is GAGVSQSPSNKVTEKGKDVELRCDPISGHTALYWYRQSLGQGLEFLIYFQGNSAPDKSGLPSDRFSAERTGGSVSTLTIQRTQQEDSAVYLCASSFGWRESFNEQFFGPGTRLTVL.

The chain joins TRBV6-1 to TRBJ2-7; possible D gene TRBD2, 6 bases. Germline values: CDR1 MNHNS, CDR2 SASEGT. The CDR3 has 14 amino acids. Trimming took off 3 bases at V and 0 bases at J, with 9 bases between the two ends. The CDR3 loop reads CASSDLASSYEQYF. In DNA form, the CDR3 reads TGTGCCAGCAGTGATCTAGCGTCCTCCTACGAGCAGTACTTC.

This clonotype was detected many times. The rearrangement uses TRBV11-2 and TRBJ2-7; maybe TRBD2 (6 bases). CDR1 and CDR2 from the germline V gene are SGHAT and FQNNGV. The ends were cut back, 1 base at V and 6 bases at J, with 13 bases in the middle. The CDR3 loop spans 14 amino acids. CDR3 in amino acids: CASSLGRDPFEQYF. The CDR3, as DNA: TGTGCCAGCAGCTTAGGGCGGGACCCCTTCGAGCAGTACTTC.

The chain has TRBV7-2 and TRBJ2-2, with 9 bases lining up with TRBD2. This CDR3 is built from 16 residues. Per the germline V gene, CDR1 is SGHTA and CDR2 is FQGNSA. J gave up 5 bases and V 7 bases, and 11 bases lay outside the gene matches. The CDR3 DNA follows: TGTGCCAGCACGGATGTAGCGGGAGTAGTAACCGGGGAGCTGTTTTTT. Translated: CASTDVAGVVTGELFF.

The chain employs TRBV27 and TRBJ2-7, with TRBD2 identical over 11 bases. The CDR3 is 15 residues long. V was clipped by 2 bases and J by 5 bases; unmatched bases: 5. CDR1 and CDR2 from the germline V gene are MNHEY and SMNVEV (reference sequence). CDR3 residues: CASSLMTSGDHEQYF. The CDR3 nucleotides read TGTGCCAGCAGTTTAATGACTAGCGGGGATCACGAGCAGTACTTC.

The rearrangement uses TRBV5-1 and TRBJ1-4; 10 bases match TRBD1. Trimming took 0 bases from V and 7 from J; bases not matched to a gene: 9. CDR1 SGHRS and CDR2 YFSETQ come from the germline V gene. The CDR3 length is 17 residues. The CDR3 reads CASSLARVGTGVEKLFF. The CDR3 bases are TGCGCCAGCAGCTTGGCACGTGTGGGGACAGGGGTTGAAAAACTGTTTTTT.

This clonotype was found many times. The CDR3: CASSWSGGQETQYF. The CDR3 DNA sequence: TGTGCCAGCAGCTGGTCAGGGGGACAAGAGACCCAGTACTTC. The chain is built from TRBV7-9 and TRBJ2-5, with 7 bases that match TRBD1. The CDR3 totals 14 residues. J gave up 2 bases and V 4 bases, and 4 bases lay outside the gene matches. In germline, CDR1 is SEHNR, CDR2 FQNEAQ (reference sequence).

This clonotype has a count of ten or more. The chain employs TRBV2 and TRBJ2-5; 11 nucleotides line up with TRBD2. This CDR3 region has 17 residues. Germline CDR1 is SNHLY and CDR2 is FYNNEI. V trimming: 8 bases; J trimming: 3 bases; junction bases outside the gene matches: 14. The CDR3 DNA reads TGTGCCAGCGATGGGGGACCGGGACTAGCGGAGAAAGAGACCCAGTACTTC. Amino acid sequence: CASDGGPGLAEKETQYF.

In this sample, this clonotype turned up many times. The chain recombines TRBV3-1 with TRBJ2-7; D is ambiguous. V was pared by 1 base and J by 6 bases, with 10 bases between. The CDR3 totals 13 residues. CDR1 LGHDT and CDR2 YNNKEL come from the germline V gene (reference sequence). CDR3: CASSQGEATEQYF. The CDR3 DNA follows: TGTGCCAGCAGCCAAGGTGAGGCCACCGAGCAGTACTTC.

This chain connects TRBV3-1 to TRBJ1-6, with D possibly matching TRBD1 (5 bases). With 3 bases removed from V and 7 bases from J, the gap between germline ends came to 10 bases. There are 14 residues in the CDR3. The germline gives CDR1 LGHDT, CDR2 YNNKEL (reference sequence). The CDR3 DNA reads TGTGCCAGCAGCCAGGCTCAGGGCAATTCACCCCTCCACTTT. Protein product: CASSQAQGNSPLHF.

This clonotype was recorded many times. The chain joins TRBV20-1 to TRBJ2-7, with 9 nucleotides matching TRBD2. CDR1 is DFQATT, CDR2 SNEGSKA, per germline (reference sequence). Unmatched junction bases numbered 8, after V lost 5 bases and J lost 6 bases. The CDR3 contains 13 residues. CDR3 nucleotide sequence: TGCAGTGCTGACGCGGGAGGGCCTCTCGAGCAGTACTTC. It is translated as CSADAGGPLEQYF.

This clonotype came up many times. The chain combines TRBV5-1 with TRBJ2-5; 8 bases fit TRBD2. Trimming took 0 bases from V and 5 from J; bases not matched to a gene: 12. The CDR3 covers 17 residues. The germline V gene has CDR1 SGHRS and CDR2 YFSETQ. This chain's CDR3 is CASSLGTAGGVVETQYF. The CDR3, as DNA: TGCGCCAGCAGCTTGGGAACTGCGGGAGGAGTGGTGGAGACCCAGTACTTC.

This clonotype appeared many times. V is TRBV14 and J is TRBJ1-2; the match to TRBD1 covers 7 bases. After removal of 4 bases from V and 2 bases from J, the junction contained 7 bases not matched to a gene. From germline, CDR1 is SGHDN and CDR2 FVKESK. The CDR3 has 15 residues. CDR3: CASSPTQGRNYGYTF. DNA of the CDR3: TGTGCCAGCAGCCCAACACAGGGGCGGAACTATGGCTACACCTTC.

The CDR3 here is CASSLEGSGRAETQYF. In nucleotides, the CDR3 is TGTGCCAGCAGCCTTGAGGGTAGCGGGAGGGCCGAGACCCAGTACTTC. The chain joins TRBV3-1 to TRBJ2-5; 11 bases align to TRBD2. CDR3 size: 16 residues. Looked up from germline, CDR1 is LGHDT and CDR2 is YNNKEL (reference sequence). V dropped 4 bases and J dropped 5; count of bases not matched to a gene: 9.

At least ten counts were recorded for this clonotype. V and J are TRBV7-2 and TRBJ2-7; 7 bases are a match to TRBD2. V lost 1 base to trimming and J lost 0 bases; unmatched junction nucleotides: 6. The CDR3 has 16 residues. The germline CDR1 and CDR2 sequences are SGHTA and FQGNSA. The CDR3 loop is CASSLGGGTSSYEQYF. CDR3 in DNA: TGTGCCAGCAGCTTAGGGGGGGGAACGAGCTCCTACGAGCAGTACTTC.

At least ten counts were recorded for this clonotype. The chain is built from TRBV7-2 and TRBJ2-7, with D perhaps TRBD1 (6 bases). The CDR3 runs 13 residues. The V end was cut by 6 bases, the J end by 6 bases, with 15 bases between. CDR1 and CDR2 from the germline V gene are SGHTA and FQGNSA. The CDR3 is CASSSDRFGEQYF. CDR3 DNA sequence: TGTGCCAGCAGTTCCGACAGGTTCGGCGAGCAGTACTTC.

J is TRBJ2-7 and V is TRBV4-1, with D uncertain. Germline V gives CDR1 MGHRA, CDR2 YSYEKL. The ends were cut back, 2 bases at V and 2 bases at J, with 10 bases in the middle. The CDR3 is 14 residues long. CDR3 region: CASSQWAATYEQYF. The CDR3 DNA follows: TGCGCCAGCAGCCAATGGGCGGCGACCTACGAGCAGTACTTC.

This clonotype was picked up a small number of times. The V call is TRBV29-1, the J call TRBJ2-2; a weak D match, TRBD1 (5 bases). Trimming took off 6 bases at V and 1 base at J, with 9 bases between the two ends. The CDR3 runs to 13 residues. CDR1 SQVTM and CDR2 ANQGSEA come from the germline V gene. CDR3 in amino acids: CSVLQGNTGELFF. The CDR3 coding sequence is TGCAGCGTGCTTCAGGGGAACACCGGGGAGCTGTTTTTT.

V and J are TRBV25-1 and TRBJ2-7, with 7 bases matching TRBD2. Germline CDR1 is MGHDK and CDR2 is SYGVNS. J gave up 0 bases and V 5 bases, and 16 bases lay outside the gene matches. The CDR3 has 18 amino acids. DNA of the CDR3: TGTGCCAGCAGTTCCTCCCGGACTAGGCGGGAGAGCTCCTACGAGCAGTACTTC. It yields the protein CASSSSRTRRESSYEQYF.

There are many counts of this clonotype. This chain connects TRBV7-6 to TRBJ2-1; the D is unclear. Trimming pared 1 base from V and 10 bases from J, leaving 11 bases between. Germline CDR1 reads SGHVS; CDR2 reads FNYEAQ. The CDR3 runs 13 residues. The CDR3 region has the DNA TGTGCCAGCAGCTTAGTGGTCCGCAGCGAGCAGTTCTTC. Its translation is CASSLVVRSEQFF.

This clonotype showed up many times. The CDR3 here is CASSFREFNTEAFF. In DNA form, the CDR3 reads TGTGCCAGCAGCTTCAGGGAGTTTAACACTGAAGCTTTCTTT. V is TRBV27 and J is TRBJ1-1; D might be TRBD1 (5 bases). CDR3 length equals 14 residues. CDR1 MNHEY and CDR2 SMNVEV come from the germline V gene (reference sequence). V was pared by 6 bases and J by 2 bases, with 13 bases between.

This clonotype was recorded many times. The chain carries TRBV28 and TRBJ2-3; either TRBD1 or TRBD2 may fit D (5 bases each). Trimming removed 6 bases at V and 4 bases at J, with 17 bases between. This CDR3 contains 15 residues. CDR1 is MDHEN and CDR2 is SYDVKM in the germline V gene. CDR3 protein: CASSYRDQKSDTQYF. The CDR3 DNA follows: TGTGCCAGCAGCTACCGGGACCAGAAATCAGATACGCAGTATTTT.

Many counts were recorded for this clonotype. The V and J genes are TRBV7-8 and TRBJ1-1; 9 bases map to TRBD1. This CDR3 has 16 residues. V shed 4 bases, J shed 0 bases, and the junction held 6 bases outside the gene matches. CDR1 is SGHVS, CDR2 FQNEAQ, per germline. The CDR3 is CASSSHRGRLNTEAFF. The CDR3 bases are TGTGCCAGCAGCTCCCACAGGGGGCGACTGAACACTGAAGCTTTCTTT.

The rearrangement uses TRBV18 and TRBJ2-7; TRBD1 matches at 9 bases. V shed 2 bases and J 7 bases; nucleotides not matched to a gene: 9. Germline CDR1 reads KGHSH; CDR2 reads LQKENI. The CDR3 has 15 residues. In DNA form, the CDR3 reads TGTGCCAGCTCACCAGCCGGGACAGGGCTAGGAGAGCAGTACTTC. Amino acid sequence: CASSPAGTGLGEQYF.

This clonotype has only a few counts. V usage is TRBV7-2 and J usage is TRBJ2-7, with 8 bases lining up with TRBD2. V was clipped by 4 bases and J by 0 bases; unmatched bases: 8. The CDR3 is 16 amino acids. In germline, CDR1 is SGHTA, CDR2 FQGNSA. The CDR3, as DNA: TGTGCCAGCAGCTCCAATAGCGGGGCTTACTCCTACGAGCAGTACTTC. Translating it yields CASSSNSGAYSYEQYF.

This clonotype came up many times. The rearrangement links TRBV5-1 to TRBJ1-5, with D unresolved. Trimming cost V 2 bases and J 1 base, with 7 bases left between them. Germline CDR1 reads SGHRS; CDR2 reads YFSETQ. This CDR3 is 14 amino acids long. CDR3 coding DNA: TGCGCCAGCAGCTTCGAGGGAAGCAATCAGCCCCAGCATTTT. Its protein product is CASSFEGSNQPQHF.

This clonotype showed up many times. The V and J genes are TRBV2 and TRBJ1-3; 7 bases align to TRBD1. This CDR3 has 16 residues. CDR1 SNHLY and CDR2 FYNNEI come from the germline V gene. J was trimmed by 4 bases and V by 5 bases; bases with no gene match: 11. Here the CDR3 DNA reads TGTGCCAGCAGTCCAACAGGGGAAAACTCCGGAAACACCATATATTTT. It translates to CASSPTGENSGNTIYF.

At least ten counts were recorded for this clonotype. The rearrangement uses TRBV18 and TRBJ1-1; TRBD1 agrees at 7 bases. This CDR3 is built from 15 residues. V was clipped by 3 bases and J by 4 bases; unmatched bases: 8. From germline, CDR1 is KGHSH and CDR2 LQKENI. Here the CDR3 DNA reads TGTGCCAGCTCACCCTACTCACAGGGGAGCACTGAAGCTTTCTTT. This encodes CASSPYSQGSTEAFF.

This clonotype was counted many times. The chain recombines TRBV6-2 or TRBV6-3 with TRBJ2-7; no clear D. Trimming removed 2 bases at V and 5 bases at J, with 4 bases between. This CDR3 is built from 11 residues. Germline CDR1 MNHEY, CDR2 SVGEGT. DNA for the CDR3: TGTGCCAGCAGTTACCAGGACGAGCAGTACTTC. Amino acids: CASSYQDEQYF.

The gene calls are TRBV19 and TRBJ2-6; D gene ambiguous. The ends were cut back, 0 bases at V and 5 bases at J, with 14 bases in the middle. Germline CDR1 reads LNHDA; CDR2 reads SQIVND (reference sequence). The CDR3 extends over 17 amino acids. The CDR3 sequence: CASSIDPGVPWANVLTF. CDR3 nucleotide sequence: TGTGCCAGTAGTATAGATCCTGGGGTCCCCTGGGCCAACGTCCTGACTTTC.

The table lists this clonotype with a few counts. V usage is TRBV5-1 and J usage is TRBJ2-1; 7 bases fit TRBD2. CDR1 is SGHRS and CDR2 is YFSETQ in the germline V gene. J lost 3 bases, V lost 0 bases, and 12 bases had no gene match. The CDR3 extends over 18 amino acids. The CDR3 DNA follows: TGCGCCAGCAGCTTGGAAGGGTTGGCGGGAGTCGGCTACAATGAGCAGTTCTTC. Translating it yields CASSLEGLAGVGYNEQFF.